The 27 T cell receptor beta chains reported below all come from one sample, sequenced in a study of T cell responses to AZD1222 COVID-19 vaccine. Sequenced by immunoSEQ multiplex PCR; TCRdb stores in-frame clones only, minus some. Here the sample spans around 180,000 clones, 90% being singletons. Sequences were derived from peripheral blood, sampled on day 0 of AZD1222 vaccination. These receptors were taken from an adult in good health.

The gene calls are TRBV6-2 or TRBV6-3 and TRBJ2-3, with 8 bases that match TRBD2. CDR1 MNHEY and CDR2 SVGEGT come from the germline V gene. The CDR3 totals 20 residues. V lost 1 base and J lost 0; bases outside the gene matches: 15. CDR3 in amino acids: CASSYLFAGGSGSSTDTQYF. The CDR3 bases are TGTGCCAGCAGTTACTTGTTTGCGGGGGGATCCGGATCGAGCACAGATACGCAGTATTTT.

V and J are TRBV19 and TRBJ2-1; weak D call: TRBD1 (5 bases). The CDR3 consists of 15 residues. Germline CDR1 LNHDA, CDR2 SQIVND (reference sequence). V lost 4 bases, J lost 8 bases, and 18 bases lay in between. Written as DNA, the CDR3 is TGTGCCAGTAGTAACTGGGGCCCAGGAGACGATGAGCAGTTCTTC. Translation: CASSNWGPGDDEQFF. Drawing the rest from reference TRBV19 and TRBJ2-1, the complete variable domain is DGGITQSPKYLFRKEGQNVTLSCEQNLNHDAMYWYRQDPGQGLRLIYYSQIVNDFQKGDIAEGYSVSREKKESFPLTVTSAQKNPTAFYLCASSNWGPGDDEQFFGPGTRLTVL.

This clone was found once. The chain couples TRBV9 to TRBJ2-7; 12 bases align to TRBD2. This CDR3 has 16 amino acids. Germline V gene data show CDR1 as SGDLS and CDR2 as YYNGEE. The junction had 8 bases not matched to a gene; V was cut back by 3 bases and J by 4 bases. The CDR3 spells CASSASSGGGMYEQYF. DNA of the CDR3: TGTGCCAGCAGCGCCTCTAGCGGGGGGGGCATGTACGAGCAGTACTTC.

This rearrangement joins TRBV12-5 to TRBJ1-2; 7 nucleotides align to TRBD1. The CDR3 is 15 amino acids. Trimming cost V 4 bases and J 4 bases; bases outside gene matches: 9. The germline gives CDR1 LGHNT, CDR2 FRNRAP. In nucleotides, the CDR3 is TGTGCTAGTGGTTCCACCGGGACAGCGTTCTATGGCTACACCTTC. Translation: CASGSTGTAFYGYTF.

In the case of this clone: Its ends do not fully match the called genes, so a read error is possible. The genes are TRBV14 and TRBJ2-7; D perhaps matches TRBD2 (5 bases). The CDR3 runs to 16 residues. Germline V gene sequence: CDR1 SGHDN, CDR2 FVKESK. CDR3 nucleotides: TGTGCCAGCAGCAAAGACCAGCTAGCCTCGATGGGTAAGCAGTACTTC. Translation gives CASSKDQLASMGKQYF.

This clone has just one count. The chain recombines TRBV5-6 with TRBJ1-5; no clear D. V was pared by 0 bases and J by 6 bases, with 4 bases between. The CDR3 is 12 residues long. The germline V gene has CDR1 SGHDT and CDR2 YYEEEE. The CDR3 region is CASSLGTQPQHF. The DNA of the CDR3 is TGTGCCAGCAGCTTGGGGACTCAGCCCCAGCATTTT.

This sequence joins TRBV27 and TRBJ2-7; 7 bases map to TRBD2. V lost 5 bases and J lost 4; bases outside the gene matches: 8. The CDR3 is 14 residues long. Per germline, CDR1 MNHEY and CDR2 SMNVEV (reference sequence). The CDR3 DNA sequence: TGTGCCAGCAGTACAAGCGCTAGCGGTTACGAGCAGTACTTC. As protein: CASSTSASGYEQYF.

V gene TRBV20-1 combines with J gene TRBJ2-5, with D perhaps assigned TRBD1 or TRBD2 (5 bases each). The CDR3 has 11 amino acids. Germline assignment: CDR1 DFQATT and CDR2 SNEGSKA (reference sequence). V lost 6 bases, J lost 5 bases, and 10 bases lay in between. The CDR3 reads CSAGTRETQYF. DNA of the CDR3: TGCAGTGCGGGGACGCGCGAGACCCAGTACTTC.

CDR3 DNA: TGCAGTGCTCGACTGAACAATGAGCAGTTCTTC. Protein sequence: CSARLNNEQFF. The chain uses TRBV20-1 and TRBJ2-1; D remains ambiguous. The CDR3 loop spans 11 amino acids. V shed 5 bases and J shed 5 bases, with 7 bases lying between them. Germline CDR1 and CDR2: DFQATT and SNEGSKA (reference sequence).

The chain couples TRBV5-1 to TRBJ2-3; D is unresolved. V lost 0 bases and J 0 bases, leaving 11 bases between the germline ends. The CDR3 runs 16 residues. Germline CDR1 and CDR2: SGHRS and YFSETQ. DNA of the CDR3: TGCGCCAGCAGCTTGGCCGTAGCAGCAAGCACAGATACGCAGTATTTT. Encoded protein: CASSLAVAASTDTQYF.

The V call is TRBV4-3, the J call TRBJ2-1; D is undetermined. There are 16 residues in the CDR3. Germline V gene data show CDR1 as LGHNA and CDR2 as YSLEER. V dropped 0 bases and J dropped 4 bases, with 13 bases sitting between them. The CDR3 reads CASSQEPLVSYNEQFF. The CDR3 coding sequence is TGCGCCAGCAGCCAAGAACCACTCGTCTCGTACAATGAGCAGTTCTTC.

The chain recombines TRBV4-1 with TRBJ2-2; D is ambiguous. V dropped 1 base and J dropped 6 bases, with 9 bases sitting between them. Germline V gene data show CDR1 as MGHRA and CDR2 as YSYEKL. The CDR3 is made up of 14 amino acids. CDR3 DNA: TGCGCCAGCAGCCAAGTAGCAGCAGCCGGGGAGCTGTTTTTT. This codes for CASSQVAAAGELFF.

This clone was picked up a small number of times. V usage is TRBV7-2 and J usage is TRBJ2-2; tentatively, D is TRBD1 (6 bases). CDR1 is SGHTA and CDR2 is FQGNSA in the germline V gene. The CDR3 contains 14 residues. Trimming cost V 11 bases and J 3 bases, with 16 bases left between them. The CDR3 loop reads CAGHGGRDTGELFF. In DNA form, the CDR3 reads TGTGCCGGACATGGGGGCCGGGACACCGGGGAGCTGTTTTTT.

This clone is a singleton in its sample. The chain is built from TRBV7-2 and TRBJ1-2; 9 bases line up with TRBD1. The junction had 2 bases not matched to a gene; V was cut back by 0 bases and J by 6 bases. From germline, CDR1 is SGHTA and CDR2 FQGNSA. This CDR3 spans 14 amino acids. For the CDR3, the DNA is TGTGCCAGCAGCTTAGCGGGACAGGGTAATGGCTACACCTTC. This gives the protein CASSLAGQGNGYTF.

The chain links TRBV7-3 to TRBJ2-7, with 7 bases identical to TRBD1. V dropped 5 bases and J dropped 0; count of bases not matched to a gene: 16. The length of the CDR3 is 18 residues. Per the germline V gene, CDR1 is SGHTA and CDR2 is FQGTGA. CDR3 bases: TGTGCCAGCAGCCCCCAAACCGGGAAGGACAGGAGCTCCTACGAGCAGTACTTC. Protein: CASSPQTGKDRSSYEQYF.

The chain carries TRBV19 and TRBJ2-4; tentative D call: TRBD2 (6 bases). The CDR3 totals 15 residues. The V gene's germline CDR1 is LNHDA and CDR2 SQIVND (reference sequence). Trimming pared 3 bases from V and 8 bases from J, leaving 17 bases between. CDR3 sequence: CASSIAGGKDDIQYF. CDR3 nucleotide sequence: TGTGCCAGTAGTATCGCTGGCGGGAAGGACGACATTCAGTACTTC.

The rearrangement joins TRBV11-3 to TRBJ2-7, with D perhaps assigned TRBD1 or TRBD2 (5 bases each). Germline V gene sequence: CDR1 SGHNT, CDR2 YENEEA. The CDR3 contains 14 residues. The V gene lost 5 bases and the J gene lost 2 bases, with 13 bases spanning the gap. The CDR3, as DNA: TGTGCCAGCAGCGGGGGACCGCTAGCCTACGAGCAGTACTTC. Protein product: CASSGGPLAYEQYF.

A single count supports this clone. The V and J genes are TRBV2 and TRBJ1-5, with D perhaps matching TRBD1 (5 bases). The germline gives CDR1 SNHLY, CDR2 FYNNEI. CDR3 size: 13 residues. The V gene lost 6 bases and the J gene lost 3 bases, with 9 bases spanning the gap. CDR3 nucleotide sequence: TGTGCCAGCAGGCAGGGTTCCAATCAGCCCCAGCATTTT. Translation gives CASRQGSNQPQHF.

This clone was seen a handful of times. The J gene is TRBJ1-1, the V gene TRBV6-5, with D possibly matching TRBD1 (5 bases). Germline V gene sequence: CDR1 MNHEY, CDR2 SVGAGI. Trimming stripped 2 bases from V and 2 bases from J, with 12 bases between. This CDR3 comprises 15 residues. The CDR3 reads CASSYTEGLNTEAFF. The CDR3 DNA sequence: TGTGCCAGCAGTTACACGGAGGGGCTCAACACTGAAGCTTTCTTT.

The V gene is TRBV30, the J gene TRBJ2-1; D is unresolved. CDR3 size: 13 residues. Germline lookup yields CDR1 GTSNPN and CDR2 SVGIG (reference sequence). Trimming left V 4 bases short and J 3 bases short, with 10 bases between. The CDR3 DNA reads TGTGCCTGGACCCCCGACGGCTACAATGAGCAGTTCTTC. It is translated as CAWTPDGYNEQFF.

This chain connects TRBV6-5 to TRBJ2-2; 7 bases map to TRBD1. V was clipped by 5 bases and J by 4 bases; unmatched bases: 4. Per the germline V gene, CDR1 is MNHEY and CDR2 is SVGAGI. The CDR3 consists of 14 residues. The CDR3 DNA reads TGTGCCAGCAGTACGACAGGGCCCACCGGGGAGCTGTTTTTT. Amino acids: CASSTTGPTGELFF.

The V and J genes are TRBV10-3 and TRBJ2-2; maybe TRBD2 (7 bases). Germline V gene lookup returns CDR1 ENHRY and CDR2 SYGVKD. With 4 bases removed from V and 0 bases from J, the gap between germline ends came to 12 bases. CDR3 length: 16 amino acids. CDR3: CAISGRGAPNTGELFF. The DNA for the CDR3 is TGTGCCATCAGTGGACGGGGGGCCCCGAACACCGGGGAGCTGTTTTTT.

The chain joins TRBV6-5 to TRBJ2-7; perhaps TRBD2 as D (6 bases). Germline CDR1 MNHEY, CDR2 SVGAGI. Trimming cost V 2 bases and J 5 bases, with 16 bases left between them. The CDR3 length is 15 residues. For the CDR3, the DNA is TGTGCCAGCAGTTACCGGGGCCAGGGAGGCCACGAGCAGTACTTC. Its translation is CASSYRGQGGHEQYF.

The J gene is TRBJ1-2, the V gene TRBV30, with a weak D call TRBD1 (6 bases). The CDR3 loop spans 15 amino acids. Looked up from germline, CDR1 is GTSNPN and CDR2 is SVGIG (reference sequence). V was pared by 4 bases and J by 8 bases, with 23 bases between. The CDR3 region has the DNA TGTGCCTGGATACCGGGGGGGCCCCGCTCGGGGGGCTACACCTTC. It yields the protein CAWIPGGPRSGGYTF.

About this clone itself: A junction end diverges from the germline sequence, so it may reflect a read error. V gene TRBV5-1 combines with J gene TRBJ2-1; D may be TRBD2 (5 bases). Germline assignment: CDR1 SGHRS and CDR2 YFSETQ. The CDR3 is made up of 15 amino acids. In DNA, the CDR3 is TGCGCCAGCAGCTTGGAACTAGAGCCCTATAATGAGCAGTTCTTC. It encodes CASSLELEPYNEQFF.

The V and J genes are TRBV18 and TRBJ2-5, with 8 bases identical to TRBD1. The CDR3 sequence is 15 residues long. V lost 3 bases and J lost 5; bases outside the gene matches: 8. Germline V gene sequence: CDR1 KGHSH, CDR2 LQKENI. The CDR3 DNA follows: TGTGCCAGCTCACCCCGTCAGGGGGCGCGGGAGACCCAGTACTTC. It specifies CASSPRQGARETQYF.

This rearrangement joins TRBV6-6 to TRBJ1-3; D call uncertain. V lost 6 bases to trimming and J lost 1 base, with 4 bases between them. Per the germline V gene, CDR1 is MNHNY and CDR2 is SVGAGI (reference sequence). The CDR3 is 12 amino acids. The DNA for the CDR3 is TGTGCCAGCAGCCCATCTGGAAACACCATATATTTT. Its translation is CASSPSGNTIYF.